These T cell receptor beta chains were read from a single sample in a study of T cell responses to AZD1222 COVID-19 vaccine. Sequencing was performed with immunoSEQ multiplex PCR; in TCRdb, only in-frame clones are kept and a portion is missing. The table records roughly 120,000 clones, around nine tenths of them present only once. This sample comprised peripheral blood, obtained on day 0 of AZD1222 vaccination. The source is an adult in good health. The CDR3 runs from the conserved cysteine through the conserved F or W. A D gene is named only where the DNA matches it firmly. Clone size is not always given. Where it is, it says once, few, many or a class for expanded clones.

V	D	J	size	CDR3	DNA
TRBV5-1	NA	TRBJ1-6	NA	CASSLGGSSYNSPLHF	TGCGCCAGCAGCTTGGGAGGGAGCTCCTATAATTCACCCCTCCACTTT
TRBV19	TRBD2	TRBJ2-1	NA	CASTNPRTGGYNEQFF	TGTGCCAGTACCAACCCTAGGACGGGGGGCTACAATGAGCAGTTCTTC
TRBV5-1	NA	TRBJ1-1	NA	CASSLGVELLVSNTEAFF	TGCGCCAGCAGCTTGGGAGTCGAACTTCTGGTTTCGAACACTGAAGCTTTCTTT
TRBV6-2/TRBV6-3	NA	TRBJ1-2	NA	CASSSTDLPVNYGYTF	TGTGCCAGCAGTTCGACCGACCTCCCAGTCAACTATGGCTACACCTTC
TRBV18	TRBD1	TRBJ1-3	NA	CASSPLGDRVGNTIYF	TGTGCCAGCTCACCCCTGGGGGACAGGGTTGGAAACACCATATATTTT
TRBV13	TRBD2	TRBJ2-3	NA	CASSFVGGGGTDTQYF	TGTGCCAGCAGCTTTGTGGGCGGGGGGGGCACAGATACGCAGTATTTT
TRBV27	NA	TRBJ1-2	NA	CASSLRGGLRNYGYTF	TGTGCCAGCAGTCTCAGGGGTGGGCTGAGAAACTATGGCTACACCTTC
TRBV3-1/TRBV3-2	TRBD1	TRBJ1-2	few	CASSPSQGAGGYGYTF	TGTGCCAGCAGCCCTTCACAGGGGGCAGGGGGCTATGGCTACACCTTC
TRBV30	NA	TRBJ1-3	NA	CAWSWGAGNTIYF	TGTGCCTGGAGTTGGGGGGCTGGAAACACCATATATTTT
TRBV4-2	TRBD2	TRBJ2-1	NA	CASSPTSGGPSYNEQFF	TGTGCCAGCAGCCCGACTAGCGGGGGGCCATCCTACAATGAGCAGTTCTTC
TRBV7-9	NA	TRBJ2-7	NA	CASSYSSYEQYF	TGTGCCAGCAGCTACTCCTCCTACGAGCAGTACTTC
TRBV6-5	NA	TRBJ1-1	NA	CASWPHMNTEAFF	TGTGCCAGCTGGCCCCATATGAACACTGAAGCTTTCTTT
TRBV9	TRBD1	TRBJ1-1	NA	CASSVGSQGGTEAFF	TGTGCCAGCAGCGTAGGTTCACAGGGGGGCACTGAAGCTTTCTTT
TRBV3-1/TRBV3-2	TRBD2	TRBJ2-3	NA	CASSQDFKLAGALTDTQYF	TGTGCCAGCAGCCAAGATTTTAAGCTAGCGGGGGCCCTCACAGATACGCAGTATTTT
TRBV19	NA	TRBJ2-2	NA	CASSPGHRKNTGELFF	TGTGCCAGTAGTCCCGGACACCGGAAGAACACCGGGGAGCTGTTTTTT
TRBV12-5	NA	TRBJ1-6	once	CARPRYADSYNSPLHF	TGTGCTAGACCCCGCTATGCGGACTCCTATAATTCACCCCTCCACTTT